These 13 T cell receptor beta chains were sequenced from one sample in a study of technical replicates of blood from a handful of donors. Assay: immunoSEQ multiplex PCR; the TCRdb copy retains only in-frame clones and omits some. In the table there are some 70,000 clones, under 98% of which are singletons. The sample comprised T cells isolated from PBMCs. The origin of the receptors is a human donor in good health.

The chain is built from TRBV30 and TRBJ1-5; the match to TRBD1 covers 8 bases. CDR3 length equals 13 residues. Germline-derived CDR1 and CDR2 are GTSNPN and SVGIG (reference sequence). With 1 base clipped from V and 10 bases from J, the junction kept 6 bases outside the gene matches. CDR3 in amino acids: CAWSGDRFNPQHF. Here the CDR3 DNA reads TGTGCCTGGAGTGGGGACAGGTTTAATCCCCAGCATTTT.

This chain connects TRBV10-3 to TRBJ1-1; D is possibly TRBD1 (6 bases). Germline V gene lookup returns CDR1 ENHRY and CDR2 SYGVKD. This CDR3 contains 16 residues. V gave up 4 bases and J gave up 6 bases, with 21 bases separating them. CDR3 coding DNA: TGTGCCATCAGTGGGGGTAGTACAGGGCAATTCCCTGAAGCTTTCTTT. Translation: CAISGGSTGQFPEAFF.

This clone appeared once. The CDR3 spells CAWRGPNTEAFF. In DNA form, the CDR3 reads TGTGCCTGGAGGGGCCCGAACACTGAAGCTTTCTTT. The chain combines TRBV30 with TRBJ1-1; the D is unclear. Germline lookup yields CDR1 GTSNPN and CDR2 SVGIG (reference sequence). The CDR3 contains 12 residues. The V end lost 3 bases, the J end lost 1 base, and 6 bases lay between the germline ends.

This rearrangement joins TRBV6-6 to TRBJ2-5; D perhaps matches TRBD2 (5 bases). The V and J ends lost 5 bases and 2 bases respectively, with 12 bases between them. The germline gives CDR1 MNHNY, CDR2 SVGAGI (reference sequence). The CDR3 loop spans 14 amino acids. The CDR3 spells CASSPRGQQETQYF. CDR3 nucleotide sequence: TGTGCCAGCAGTCCACGAGGGCAGCAAGAGACCCAGTACTTC.

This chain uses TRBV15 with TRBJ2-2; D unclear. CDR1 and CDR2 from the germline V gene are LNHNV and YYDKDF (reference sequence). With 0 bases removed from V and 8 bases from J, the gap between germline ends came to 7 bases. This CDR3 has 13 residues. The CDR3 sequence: CATSRDSRGELFF. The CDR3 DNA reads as TGTGCCACCAGCAGAGATTCTCGGGGGGAGCTGTTTTTT.

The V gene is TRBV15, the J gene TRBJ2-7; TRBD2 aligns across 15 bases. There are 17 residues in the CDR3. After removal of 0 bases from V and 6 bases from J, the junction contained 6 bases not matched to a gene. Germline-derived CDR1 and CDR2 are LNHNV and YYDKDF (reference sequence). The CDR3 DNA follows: TGTGCCACCAGCAGAGATTCGGGACTAGCGGGAGGCGGCGAGCAGTACTTC. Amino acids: CATSRDSGLAGGGEQYF.

CDR3 sequence reads: CASSRQGSGETQYF. The CDR3 DNA sequence: TGTGCCAGTAGTAGACAGGGGAGTGGAGAGACCCAGTACTTC. The V and J genes are TRBV19 and TRBJ2-5; 8 bases agree with TRBD1. Trimming took 4 bases from V and 4 from J; bases not matched to a gene: 5. The CDR3 totals 14 residues. Per the germline V gene, CDR1 is LNHDA and CDR2 is SQIVND (reference sequence).

The CDR3 nucleotides are TGCGCCAGCAGCCAGGGTACAGGGCCGAACACTGAAGCTTTCTTT. Translated: CASSQGTGPNTEAFF. The chain combines TRBV4-3 with TRBJ1-1; tentative D call: TRBD1 (6 bases). V was clipped by 3 bases and J by 1 base, with 12 bases between them. The CDR3 length is 15 residues. Germline CDR1 LGHNA, CDR2 YSLEER.

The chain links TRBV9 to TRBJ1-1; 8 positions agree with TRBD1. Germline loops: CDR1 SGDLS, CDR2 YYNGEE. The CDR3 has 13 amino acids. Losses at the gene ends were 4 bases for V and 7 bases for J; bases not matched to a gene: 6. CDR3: CASSSGQVNEAFF. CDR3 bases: TGTGCCAGCAGCTCGGGACAGGTTAATGAAGCTTTCTTT.

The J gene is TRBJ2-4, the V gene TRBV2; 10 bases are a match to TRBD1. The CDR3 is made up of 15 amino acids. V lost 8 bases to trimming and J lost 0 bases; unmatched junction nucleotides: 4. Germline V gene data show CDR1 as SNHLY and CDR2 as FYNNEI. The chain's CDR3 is CASGTGEIAKNIQYF. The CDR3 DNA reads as TGTGCCAGCGGGACAGGGGAAATAGCCAAAAACATTCAGTACTTC. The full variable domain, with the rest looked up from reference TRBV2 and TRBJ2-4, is EPEVTQTPSHQVTQMGQEVILRCVPISNHLYFYWYRQILGQKVEFLVSFYNNEISEKSEIFDDQFSVERPDGSNFTLKIRSTKLEDSAMYFCASGTGEIAKNIQYFGAGTRLSVL.

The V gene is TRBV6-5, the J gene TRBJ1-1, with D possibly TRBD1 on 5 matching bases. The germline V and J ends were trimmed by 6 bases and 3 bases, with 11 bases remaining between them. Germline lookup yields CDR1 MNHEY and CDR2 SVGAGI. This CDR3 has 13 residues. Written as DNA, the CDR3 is TGTGCCAGCAGGCGGGGGAGGGACACTGAAGCTTTCTTT. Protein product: CASRRGRDTEAFF.

The CDR3, as DNA: TGTGCCAGCAGAGAACTTTACAATGAGCAGTTCTTC. The encoded protein is CASRELYNEQFF. The chain is built from TRBV27 and TRBJ2-1; no clear D. The CDR3 contains 12 residues. V lost 6 bases and J lost 4, with 7 bases in between. Germline CDR1 and CDR2: MNHEY and SMNVEV (reference sequence).

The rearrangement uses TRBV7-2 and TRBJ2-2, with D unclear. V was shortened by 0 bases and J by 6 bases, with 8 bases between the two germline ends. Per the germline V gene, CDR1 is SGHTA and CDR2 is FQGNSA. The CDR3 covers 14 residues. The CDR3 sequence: CASSLARHSGELFF. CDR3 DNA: TGTGCCAGCAGCTTAGCTAGACACTCCGGGGAGCTGTTTTTT.